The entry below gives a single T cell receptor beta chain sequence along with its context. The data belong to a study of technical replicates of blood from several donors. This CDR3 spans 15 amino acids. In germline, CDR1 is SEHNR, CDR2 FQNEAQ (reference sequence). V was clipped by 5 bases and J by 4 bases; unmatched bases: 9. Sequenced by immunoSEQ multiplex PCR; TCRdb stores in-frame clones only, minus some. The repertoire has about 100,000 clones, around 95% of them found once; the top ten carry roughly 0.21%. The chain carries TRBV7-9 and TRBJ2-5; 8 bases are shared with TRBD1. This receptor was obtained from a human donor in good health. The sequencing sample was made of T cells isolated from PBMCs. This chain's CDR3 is CASSLLDRGLETQYF. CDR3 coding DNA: TGTGCCAGCAGCCTACTCGACAGGGGACTAGAGACCCAGTACTTC.